One sample yielded the 4 T cell receptor beta chains listed below, sequenced in a study of blood T cells in healthy people across ages. With a J-beta primer mix and a sample-barcoded 5' primer, a second PCR ran about 7 to 11 cycles. One entry per CDR3 protein results from TCRdb running MiXCR on the 5' RACE reads. The sample contains hundreds of thousands of distinct CDR3 sequences, over 40% of which appear only once. The sequenced material came from blood. The receptors stem from an elderly woman in good health.

The chain employs TRBV28 and TRBJ1-2; D unclear. CDR3 length: 13 residues. Deletions cut 10 bases from V and 3 bases from J, with 15 bases between. CDR1 MDHEN and CDR2 SYDVKM come from the germline V gene. CDR3 sequence (DNA): TGTGCCACCGAGATACGGCGGGACTATGGCTACACCTTC. Amino acids: CATEIRRDYGYTF.

This clonotype was seen only once. V usage is TRBV20-1 and J usage is TRBJ2-7; the match to TRBD2 covers 10 bases. The junction had 4 bases not matched to a gene; V was cut back by 0 bases and J by 2 bases. The CDR3 has 15 amino acids. Germline values: CDR1 DFQATT, CDR2 SNEGSKA (reference sequence). Here the CDR3 reads CSARDEREGTYEQYF. The CDR3 nucleotides read TGCAGTGCTAGAGACGAGCGGGAGGGTACCTACGAGCAGTACTTC.

The chain couples TRBV29-1 to TRBJ1-2; a possible D gene is TRBD1 (6 bases). From germline, CDR1 is SQVTM and CDR2 ANQGSEA. V lost 3 bases to trimming and J lost 2 bases, with 13 bases between them. CDR3 length: 14 amino acids. The DNA of the CDR3 is TGCAGCGTTGAGGGCGGACAGTTCAACTATGGCTACACCTTC. This gives the protein CSVEGGQFNYGYTF.

This clonotype was seen only once. The V call is TRBV12-3 or TRBV12-4, the J call TRBJ2-5; D gene uncertain. The end of the DNA is better explained by TRBJ2-7, so the J call may be wrong. The CDR3 totals 13 residues. The CDR3 nucleotides are TGTGCCAGCAGTTCCAGCGACATCCCCGAGCAGTACTTC. It encodes CASSSSDIPEQYF.